Listed below are T cell receptor beta chains from one sample, sequenced in a study of beta chain features in type 1 diabetes. Here immunoSEQ multiplex PCR was the method, and the copy in TCRdb shows in-frame clones only, minus some. The table shows 600,000 to 700,000 clones, with around 12% occurring only once. Specimen: naive CD4+ T cells from blood. The receptors shown here come from a man aged 25-45 years with type 1 diabetes. CDR3s include the opening cysteine and the closing phenylalanine or tryptophan. A D gene is named only where the DNA matches it firmly. Where a row states a size, it is once, few, many or the class of an expanded clone; other rows omit it.

D gene,clone size,V gene,J gene,CDR3 protein,CDR3 DNA
.,.,TRBV5-6,TRBJ1-6,CASSLWKSPLHF,TGTGCCAGCAGCTTATGGAAATCGCCCCTCCACTTT
.,few,TRBV29-1,TRBJ1-1,CSVVGPKAFF,TGCAGCGTTGTTGGGCCTAAAGCTTTCTTT
TRBD1,few,TRBV5-4,TRBJ1-6,CASSTGQANSPLHF,TGTGCCAGCAGCACGGGACAGGCTAATTCACCCCTCCACTTT
.,.,TRBV7-2,TRBJ2-1,CASSPRGGNAYNEQFF,TGTGCCAGCAGCCCCCGAGGGGGGAACGCCTACAATGAGCAGTTCTTC
.,.,TRBV30,TRBJ1-5,CAWSIQGSDLNQPQHF,TGTGCCTGGTCTATACAGGGTAGCGACTTAAATCAGCCCCAGCATTTT
.,.,TRBV9,TRBJ1-1,CASSVGHSGRLNTEAFF,TGTGCCAGCAGCGTAGGGCACTCGGGACGGCTGAACACTGAAGCTTTCTTT
TRBD2,few,TRBV27,TRBJ2-3,CASTLLGLAGGPSTDTQYF,TGTGCCAGCACCCTACTCGGACTAGCGGGGGGCCCTAGCACAGATACGCAGTATTTT
.,.,TRBV7-3,TRBJ2-5,CASSLSSGTYRWAQYF,TGTGCCAGCAGCTTATCTTCAGGGACCTATCGGTGGGCCCAGTACTTC
.,few,TRBV11-2,TRBJ2-1,CASSLVGGRQSGEQFF,TGTGCCAGCAGCTTAGTTGGGGGGAGACAGTCAGGGGAGCAGTTCTTC
TRBD2,few,TRBV25-1,TRBJ2-5,CASSKGLAGGKETQYF,TGTGCCAGCAGTAAAGGACTAGCGGGGGGTAAAGAGACCCAGTACTTC
.,few,TRBV4-1,TRBJ2-2,CASSSTGELFF,TGCGCCAGCAGCTCCACCGGGGAGCTGTTTTTT
TRBD2,few,TRBV4-3,TRBJ2-3,CASSQEGPGTSGSTDTQYF,TGCGCCAGCAGCCAAGAAGGTCCCGGGACTAGCGGTAGCACAGATACGCAGTATTTT
TRBD1,few,TRBV5-4,TRBJ2-7,CASSLTGGWYEQYF,TGTGCCAGCAGCTTGACAGGGGGCTGGTACGAGCAGTACTTC
TRBD1,.,TRBV9,TRBJ2-6,CASTLTGVSGANVLTF,TGTGCCAGCACCTTAACAGGGGTCTCTGGGGCCAACGTCCTGACTTTC
.,.,TRBV9,TRBJ1-2,CASSPPDRNYGYTF,TGTGCCAGCAGCCCTCCGGACAGAAACTATGGCTACACCTTC
TRBD1,few,TRBV25-1,TRBJ1-4,CASSVTGAFNEKLFF,TGTGCCAGCAGTGTGACAGGGGCCTTTAATGAAAAACTGTTTTTT
.,once,TRBV5-6,TRBJ1-1,CASSPLRAGGNTEAFF,TGTGCCAGCAGCCCTCTCAGGGCCGGGGGGAACACTGAAGCTTTCTTT
TRBD1,.,TRBV29-1,TRBJ1-1,CSVETGAPTEAFF,TGCAGCGTGGAGACAGGGGCACCCACTGAAGCTTTCTTT
.,few,TRBV4-3,TRBJ2-6,CASSQGQGTGANVLTF,TGCGCCAGCAGCCAAGGACAAGGGACTGGGGCCAACGTCCTGACTTTC
TRBD1,.,TRBV25-1,TRBJ2-3,CASSPWTGKLTDTQYF,TGTGCCAGCAGTCCTTGGACAGGGAAGTTAACAGATACGCAGTATTTT
TRBD1,few,TRBV5-4,TRBJ1-4,CASSLEGQEDEKLFF,TGTGCCAGCAGCTTGGAGGGACAGGAAGACGAAAAACTGTTTTTT
.,.,TRBV9,TRBJ1-3,CASSRTYSGNTIYF,TGTGCCAGCAGCCGCACCTACTCTGGAAACACCATATATTTT
TRBD1,.,TRBV7-3,TRBJ2-2,CASSLLPPGQGAPGELFF,TGTGCCAGCAGCTTACTTCCTCCTGGACAGGGGGCCCCCGGGGAGCTGTTTTTT
.,.,TRBV19,TRBJ2-3,CASSRYTDTQYF,TGTGCCAGTAGTCGATACACAGATACGCAGTATTTT
.,few,TRBV18,TRBJ2-3,CASSLSGISTDTQYF,TGTGCCAGCTCACTATCAGGGATTAGCACAGATACGCAGTATTTT
.,.,TRBV30,TRBJ2-7,CAWSVRNEQYF,TGTGCCTGGAGTGTACGGAACGAGCAGTACTTC
.,.,TRBV6-6,TRBJ2-3,CASSYDGRYTDTQYF,TGTGCCAGCAGTTACGACGGGCGATACACAGATACGCAGTATTTT
TRBD1,.,TRBV10-3,TRBJ2-7,CASRGTGGYEQYF,TGTGCCAGCAGGGGGACAGGGGGCTACGAGCAGTACTTC
.,few,TRBV19,TRBJ2-7,CASSNRAYEQYF,TGTGCCAGTAGTAACCGGGCCTACGAGCAGTACTTC
TRBD1,.,TRBV5-4,TRBJ2-3,CASSPDRAGTDTQYF,TGTGCCAGCAGCCCGGACAGGGCCGGGACAGATACGCAGTATTTT
.,.,TRBV5-1,TRBJ1-1,CASSRTGTLRGEAFF,TGCGCCAGCAGCCGGACCGGGACACTGAGGGGTGAAGCTTTCTTT
TRBD1,few,TRBV5-1,TRBJ2-5,CASSRGTGHEETQYF,TGCGCCAGCAGCCGAGGGACAGGACATGAGGAGACCCAGTACTTC
.,few,TRBV14,TRBJ1-6,CASSPRVNNSPLHF,TGTGCCAGCAGCCCCCGGGTCAATAATTCACCCCTCCACTTT
.,few,TRBV2,TRBJ1-5,CASSEQLVRNQPQHF,TGTGCCAGCAGTGAACAGTTGGTGAGGAATCAGCCCCAGCATTTT
TRBD2,few,TRBV7-6,TRBJ2-3,CASSLGGGGGTDTQYF,TGTGCCAGCAGCTTAGGCGGCGGGGGGGGCACAGATACGCAGTATTTT
TRBD1,.,TRBV6-5,TRBJ1-2,CASRRDRAYTF,TGTGCCAGCAGGCGGGACAGGGCCTACACCTTC
.,few,TRBV7-2,TRBJ1-2,CASSLQEANYGYTF,TGTGCCAGCAGCTTACAAGAAGCTAACTATGGCTACACCTTC
TRBD1,.,TRBV28,TRBJ1-1,CASSPRWDSTEAFF,TGTGCCAGCAGTCCCCGCTGGGACAGCACTGAAGCTTTCTTT
.,.,TRBV2,TRBJ2-3,CASRAGTTDTQYF,TGTGCCAGCAGGGCCGGGACCACAGATACGCAGTATTTT
TRBD2,.,TRBV11-3,TRBJ2-1,CASSLRLAGRNEQFF,TGTGCCAGCAGCTTAAGACTAGCGGGACGCAATGAGCAGTTCTTC
.,.,TRBV14,TRBJ1-1,CASERAGEAFF,TGTGCCAGTGAACGAGCCGGTGAAGCTTTCTTT